What follows is one TCR beta chain and its context. The antigen remains undetermined. Germline CDR1 MNHEY, CDR2 SVGAGI. The CDR3 covers 15 residues. Trimming left V 2 bases short and J 3 bases short, with 13 bases between. Amplification used 60 Vbeta primers and 13 Jbeta primers. Sequencing was performed with immunoSEQ multiplex PCR; in TCRdb, only in-frame clones are kept and a portion is missing. The sample holds some 110,000 clones, around 75% seen once. The source of the sample is a study of cytomegalovirus exposure and HLA in healthy donors. Regarding the study as a whole: TRBV6-2, TRBV6-3 and some other V segments were excluded as indistinguishable. Association of a missense DCLRE1C variant with TCR beta V- and J-gene trimming was reported in a later analysis. In vitro testing confirmed a few CMV-associated chains as specific for CMV antigens.

This rearrangement joins TRBV6-5 to TRBJ1-1, with D unclear. The sequenced material came from PBMCs. The sequence was obtained from a woman aged 25-40 years in good health and CMV-seronegative. The CDR3 region has the DNA TGTGCCAGCAGTTACGGGGAAATCGGGGACACTGAAGCTTTCTTT. It translates to CASSYGEIGDTEAFF.